The rows below give T cell receptor beta chains drawn from one sample of a study of beta chain features in type 1 diabetes. Only in-frame clones appear in the TCRdb table, and some are missing; sequencing was by immunoSEQ multiplex PCR. The sample records approximately 140,000 clones, about 51% being singletons. Sequenced material: Tregs from blood. The source of these receptors is a man younger than 30 in good health. The CDR3 runs from the conserved cysteine through the conserved F or W.

TRBV20-1	TRBJ2-3	11	CSMPRTDTQYF
TRBV29-1	TRBJ2-3	12	CSGLAGTDTQYF
TRBV6-6	TRBJ1-2	14	CASSYSGGDYGYTF
TRBV10-3	TRBJ2-7	14	CAIRDPGQRREQYF
TRBV7-2	TRBJ2-3	16	CASSLQGTSGFDTQYF
TRBV7-6	TRBJ1-2	14	CASSSTGWAYGYTF
TRBV27	TRBJ1-2	13	CASSFRLNYGYTF
TRBV30	TRBJ1-1	14	CAWSVRQGQSEAFF
TRBV21-1	TRBJ2-4	17	CASSKPRRGSTKNIQYF
TRBV19	TRBJ2-4	17	CASSIRGDPRSKNIQYF
TRBV18	TRBJ1-2	14	CASSQTGDFSGYTF
TRBV9	TRBJ2-2	18	CASSVGLAGGRNTGELFF
TRBV30	TRBJ2-7	14	CAWSVKLADYEQYF
TRBV9	.	14	CASSPRQSSYEQYF
TRBV2	TRBJ2-1	12	CASTKHGGAQFF
TRBV4-1	TRBJ1-2	14	CASSQVQTNYGYTF
TRBV7-3	TRBJ1-1	15	CASSMTGGLGTEAFF
TRBV6-5	TRBJ2-1	13	CASTNGRADEQFF
TRBV6-5	TRBJ2-5	14	CASSSTSGRETQYF
TRBV10-3	TRBJ2-7	15	CAISEASGRTNEQYF
TRBV10-2	TRBJ1-1	13	CASSADRGTEAFF
TRBV18	TRBJ1-2	15	CASSPPTAANYGYTF